The next 7 T cell receptor beta chains were all read from a single sample in a study of metastatic and nonmetastatic thyroid tumors. None of the patients had undergone any treatment ahead of thyroid surgery. Using MiXCR, TCRdb reanalyzed the PCR reads. The repertoire holds 60,000 or so clones, roughly 30% seen once, with roughly 15% in the top ten. The sequencing sample was made of blood. The receptors stem from a female donor with papillary thyroid cancer or a benign thyroid nodule (not recorded which). Some clones in this sample may be carry-over from other donors' samples.

The V call is TRBV11-1, the J call TRBJ2-1; the D gene is possibly TRBD2 (5 bases). The germline V and J ends were trimmed by 3 bases and 8 bases, with 23 bases remaining between them. The CDR3 spans 17 residues. Germline values: CDR1 SGHAT, CDR2 FQDESV (reference sequence). CDR3 protein: CASSFLSGQRFRDEQFF. The CDR3 region has the DNA TGTGCCAGCAGCTTCCTCAGTGGTCAGCGGTTTAGGGATGAGCAGTTCTTC.

The DNA for the CDR3 is TGTGCCAGCAGCTCCGGGACAGGCTACGAGCAGTACTTC. It translates to CASSSGTGYEQYF. The rearrangement joins TRBV11-3 to TRBJ2-7; 8 bases map to TRBD1. This CDR3 contains 13 residues. Germline CDR1 and CDR2: SGHNT and YENEEA. V was clipped by 4 bases and J by 3 bases; unmatched bases: 2.

This clone was detected a few times. This rearrangement joins TRBV5-1 to TRBJ1-3; no clear D gene. CDR3 size: 15 residues. V lost 0 bases and J lost 2, with 9 bases in between. Per the germline V gene, CDR1 is SGHRS and CDR2 is YFSETQ. This CDR3 reads CASSLVGATGNTIYF. The CDR3 DNA reads as TGCGCCAGCAGCTTGGTTGGAGCGACTGGAAACACCATATATTTT.

The chain is built from TRBV28 and TRBJ1-1, with D hard to call. The CDR3 contains 11 residues. The V and J ends lost 7 bases and 3 bases respectively, with 6 bases between them. Germline V gene data show CDR1 as MDHEN and CDR2 as SYDVKM. CDR3 sequence: CASKSDTEAFF. Here the CDR3 DNA reads TGTGCCAGCAAGTCGGACACTGAAGCTTTCTTT.

CDR3 region: CASSHEEGYEQYF. The CDR3 bases are TGTGCCAGCAGCCACGAGGAGGGCTACGAGCAGTACTTC. V usage is TRBV6-1 and J usage is TRBJ2-7; TRBD2 might be the D (6 bases). Germline-derived CDR1 and CDR2 are MNHNS and SASEGT. The V and J ends lost 6 bases and 3 bases respectively, with 12 bases between them. The CDR3 runs to 13 residues.

This clone was seen a few times. CDR3 bases: TGTGCCAGCAGTGAAGGGTCCTCCAGGGCACACATTCAGTACTTC. Protein product: CASSEGSSRAHIQYF. The J gene is TRBJ2-4, the V gene TRBV2, with D perhaps TRBD1 (5 bases). V lost 1 base, J lost 8 bases, and 15 bases lay in between. CDR1 and CDR2 from the germline V gene are SNHLY and FYNNEI. The CDR3 spans 15 residues.

This clone qualifies as medium-sized. This chain links TRBV6-1 with TRBJ2-7, with 15 positions matching TRBD2. The CDR3 sequence is 15 residues long. J gave up 5 bases and V 7 bases, and 6 bases lay outside the gene matches. CDR1 is MNHNS, CDR2 SASEGT, per germline. The CDR3 DNA sequence: TGTGCCAGCACAAGGACTAGCGGGAGGGCCCACGAGCAGTACTTC. It encodes CASTRTSGRAHEQYF.